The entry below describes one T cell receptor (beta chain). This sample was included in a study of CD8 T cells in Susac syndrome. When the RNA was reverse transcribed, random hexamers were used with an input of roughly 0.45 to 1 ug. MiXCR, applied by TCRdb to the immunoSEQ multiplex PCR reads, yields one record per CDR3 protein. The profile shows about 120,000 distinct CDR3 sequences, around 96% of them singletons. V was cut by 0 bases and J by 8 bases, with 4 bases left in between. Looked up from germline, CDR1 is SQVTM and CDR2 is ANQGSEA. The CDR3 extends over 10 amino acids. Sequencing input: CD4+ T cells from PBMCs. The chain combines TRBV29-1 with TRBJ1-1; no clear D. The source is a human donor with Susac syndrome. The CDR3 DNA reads TGCAGCGTTGAAGAGGCGGAAGCTTTCTTT. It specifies CSVEEAEAFF.